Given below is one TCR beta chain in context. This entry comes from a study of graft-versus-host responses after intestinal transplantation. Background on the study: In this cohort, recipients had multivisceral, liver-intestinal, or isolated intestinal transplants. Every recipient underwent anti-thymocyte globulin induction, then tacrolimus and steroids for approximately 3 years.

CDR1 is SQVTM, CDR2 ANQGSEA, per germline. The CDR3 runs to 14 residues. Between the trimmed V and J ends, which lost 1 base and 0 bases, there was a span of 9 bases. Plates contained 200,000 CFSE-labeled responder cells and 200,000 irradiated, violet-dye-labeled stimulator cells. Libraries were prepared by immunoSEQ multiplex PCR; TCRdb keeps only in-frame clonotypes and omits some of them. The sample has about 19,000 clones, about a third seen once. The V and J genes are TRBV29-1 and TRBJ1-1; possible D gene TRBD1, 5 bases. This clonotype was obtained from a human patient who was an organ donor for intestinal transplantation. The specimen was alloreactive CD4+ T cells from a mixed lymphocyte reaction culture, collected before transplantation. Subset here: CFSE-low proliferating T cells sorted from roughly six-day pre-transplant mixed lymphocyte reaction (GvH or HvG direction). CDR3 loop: CSVEAGPLNTEAFF. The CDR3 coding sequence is TGCAGCGTTGAAGCGGGACCGTTGAACACTGAAGCTTTCTTT.